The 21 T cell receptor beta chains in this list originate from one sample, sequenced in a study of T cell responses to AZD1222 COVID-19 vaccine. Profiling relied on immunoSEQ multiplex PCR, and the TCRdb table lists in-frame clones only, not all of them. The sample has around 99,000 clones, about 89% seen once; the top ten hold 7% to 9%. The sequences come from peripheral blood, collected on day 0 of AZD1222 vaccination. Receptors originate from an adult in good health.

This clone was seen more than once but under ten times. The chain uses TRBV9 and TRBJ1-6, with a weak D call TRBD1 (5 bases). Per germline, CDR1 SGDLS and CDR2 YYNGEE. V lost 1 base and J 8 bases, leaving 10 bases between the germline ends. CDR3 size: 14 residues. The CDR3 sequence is CASSVTGQDSPLHF. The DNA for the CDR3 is TGTGCCAGCAGCGTAACGGGGCAGGATTCACCCCTCCACTTT.

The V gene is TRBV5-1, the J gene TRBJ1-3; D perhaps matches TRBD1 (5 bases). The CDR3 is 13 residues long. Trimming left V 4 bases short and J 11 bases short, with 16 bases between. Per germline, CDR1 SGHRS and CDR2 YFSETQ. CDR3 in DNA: TGCGCCAGCAGCCCTGACAGAGATCGCCCCATATATTTT. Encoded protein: CASSPDRDRPIYF.

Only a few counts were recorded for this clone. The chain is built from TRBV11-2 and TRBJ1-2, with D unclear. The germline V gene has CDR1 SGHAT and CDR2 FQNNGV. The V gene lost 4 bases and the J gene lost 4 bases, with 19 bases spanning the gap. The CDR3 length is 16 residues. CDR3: CASSSLEVGISYGYTF. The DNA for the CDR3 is TGTGCCAGCAGCTCATTAGAGGTGGGTATCTCCTATGGCTACACCTTC. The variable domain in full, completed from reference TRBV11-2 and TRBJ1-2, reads EAGVAQSPRYKIIEKRQSVAFWCNPISGHATLYWYQQILGQGPKLLIQFQNNGVVDDSQLPKDRFSAERLKGVDSTLKIQPAKLEDSAVYLCASSSLEVGISYGYTFGSGTRLTVV.

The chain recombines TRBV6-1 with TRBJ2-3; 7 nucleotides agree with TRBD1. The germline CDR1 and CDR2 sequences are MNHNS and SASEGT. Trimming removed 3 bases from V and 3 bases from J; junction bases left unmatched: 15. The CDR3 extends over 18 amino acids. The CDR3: CASSDTGASGLTTDTQYF. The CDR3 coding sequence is TGTGCCAGCAGTGACACAGGGGCATCGGGGCTCACGACAGATACGCAGTATTTT.

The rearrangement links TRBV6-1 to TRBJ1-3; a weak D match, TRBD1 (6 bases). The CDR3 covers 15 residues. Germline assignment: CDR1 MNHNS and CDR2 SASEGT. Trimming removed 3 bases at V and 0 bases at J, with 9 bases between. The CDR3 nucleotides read TGTGCCAGCAGTGAGAGGGGGAGCTCTGGAAACACCATATATTTT. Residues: CASSERGSSGNTIYF.

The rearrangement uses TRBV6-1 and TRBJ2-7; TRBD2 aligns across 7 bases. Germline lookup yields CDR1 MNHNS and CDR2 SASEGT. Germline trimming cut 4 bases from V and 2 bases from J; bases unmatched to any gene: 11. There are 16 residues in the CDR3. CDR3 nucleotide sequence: TGTGCCAGCAGTGCCACCCGGGACTATTTAACCTACGAGCAGTACTTC. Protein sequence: CASSATRDYLTYEQYF.

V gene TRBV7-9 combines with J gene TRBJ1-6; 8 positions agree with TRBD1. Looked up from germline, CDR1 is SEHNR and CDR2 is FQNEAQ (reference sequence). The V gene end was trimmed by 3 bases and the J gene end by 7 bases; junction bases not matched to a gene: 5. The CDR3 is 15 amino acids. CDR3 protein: CASSFWTGKNSPLHF. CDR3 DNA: TGTGCCAGCAGCTTCTGGACAGGGAAGAATTCACCCCTCCACTTT.

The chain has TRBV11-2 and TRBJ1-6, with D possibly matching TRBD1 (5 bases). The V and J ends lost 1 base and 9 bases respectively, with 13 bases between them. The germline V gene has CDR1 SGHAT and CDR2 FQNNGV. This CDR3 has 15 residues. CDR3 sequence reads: CASSLVWGTGSPLHF. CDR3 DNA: TGTGCCAGCAGCTTAGTTTGGGGCACGGGTTCACCCCTCCACTTT.

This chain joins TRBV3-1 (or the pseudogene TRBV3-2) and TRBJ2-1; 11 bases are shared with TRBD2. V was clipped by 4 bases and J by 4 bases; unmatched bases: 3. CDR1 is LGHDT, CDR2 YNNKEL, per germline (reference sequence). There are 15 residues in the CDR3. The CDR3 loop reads CASSPGTSGYNEQFF. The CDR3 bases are TGTGCCAGCAGCCCCGGGACTAGCGGATACAATGAGCAGTTCTTC.

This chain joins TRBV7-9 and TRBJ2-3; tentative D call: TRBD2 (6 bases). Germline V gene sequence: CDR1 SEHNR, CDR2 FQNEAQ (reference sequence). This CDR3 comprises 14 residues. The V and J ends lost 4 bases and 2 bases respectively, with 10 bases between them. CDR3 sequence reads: CASSSGLHTDTQYF. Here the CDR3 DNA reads TGTGCCAGCAGCTCGGGACTTCACACAGATACGCAGTATTTT. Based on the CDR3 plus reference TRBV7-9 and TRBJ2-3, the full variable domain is DTGVSQNPRHKITKRGQNVTFRCDPISEHNRLYWYRQTLGQGPEFLTYFQNEAQLEKSRLLSDRFSAERPKGSFSTLEIQRTEQGDSAMYLCASSSGLHTDTQYFGPGTRLTVL.

This CDR3 reads CASSEALTGGSYEQYF. The CDR3 DNA sequence: TGTGCCAGCAGTGAAGCGCTGACAGGGGGCTCCTACGAGCAGTACTTC. The V gene is TRBV2, the J gene TRBJ2-7, with TRBD1 identical over 9 bases. This CDR3 is built from 16 residues. Losses at the gene ends were 0 bases for V and 0 bases for J; bases not matched to a gene: 3. From germline, CDR1 is SNHLY and CDR2 FYNNEI.

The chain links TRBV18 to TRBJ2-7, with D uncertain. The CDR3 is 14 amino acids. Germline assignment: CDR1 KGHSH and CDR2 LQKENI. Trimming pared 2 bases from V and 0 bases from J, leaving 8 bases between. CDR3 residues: CASSPNSNSYEQYF. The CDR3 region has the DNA TGTGCCAGCTCACCAAACAGCAACTCCTACGAGCAGTACTTC.

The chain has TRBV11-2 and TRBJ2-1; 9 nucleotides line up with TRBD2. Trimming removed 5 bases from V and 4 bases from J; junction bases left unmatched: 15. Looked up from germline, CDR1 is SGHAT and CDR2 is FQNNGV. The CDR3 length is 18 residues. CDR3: CASSPGGVAGGPYNEQFF. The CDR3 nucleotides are TGTGCCAGCAGCCCAGGGGGGGTGGCGGGAGGGCCGTACAATGAGCAGTTCTTC.

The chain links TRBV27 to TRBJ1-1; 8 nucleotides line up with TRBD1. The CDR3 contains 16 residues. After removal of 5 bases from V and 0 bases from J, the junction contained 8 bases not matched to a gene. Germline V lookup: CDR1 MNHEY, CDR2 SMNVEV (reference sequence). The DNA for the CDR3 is TGTGCCAGCAGTCCCTCACAGGGGGACCTGAACACTGAAGCTTTCTTT. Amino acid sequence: CASSPSQGDLNTEAFF.

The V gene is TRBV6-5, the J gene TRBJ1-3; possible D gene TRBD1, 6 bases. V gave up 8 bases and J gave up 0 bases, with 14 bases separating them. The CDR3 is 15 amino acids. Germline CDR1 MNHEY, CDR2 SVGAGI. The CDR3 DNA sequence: TGTGCCAGCCGCCGGACAGAAAACTCTGGAAACACCATATATTTT. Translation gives CASRRTENSGNTIYF.

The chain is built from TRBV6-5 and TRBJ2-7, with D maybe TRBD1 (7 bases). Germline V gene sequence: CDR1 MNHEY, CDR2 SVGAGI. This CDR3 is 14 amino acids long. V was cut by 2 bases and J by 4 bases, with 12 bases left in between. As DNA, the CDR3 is TGTGCCAGCAGTTACCGCGGGGACAGATACGAGCAGTACTTC. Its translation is CASSYRGDRYEQYF.

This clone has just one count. The CDR3 region is CASSEALWGRTEAFF. The CDR3 nucleotides are TGTGCCAGCAGTGAAGCGCTATGGGGACGGACTGAAGCTTTCTTT. The genes are TRBV6-1 and TRBJ1-1, with D perhaps matching TRBD1 (5 bases). Germline CDR1 and CDR2: MNHNS and SASEGT. Trimming pared 0 bases from V and 5 bases from J, leaving 13 bases between. This CDR3 region has 15 residues.

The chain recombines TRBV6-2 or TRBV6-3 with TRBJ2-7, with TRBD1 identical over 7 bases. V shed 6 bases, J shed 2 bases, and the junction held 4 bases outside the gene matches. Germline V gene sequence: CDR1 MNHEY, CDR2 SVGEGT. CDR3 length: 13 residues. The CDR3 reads CASSDRDPYEQYF. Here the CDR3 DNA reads TGTGCCAGCAGCGACAGGGACCCCTACGAGCAGTACTTC.

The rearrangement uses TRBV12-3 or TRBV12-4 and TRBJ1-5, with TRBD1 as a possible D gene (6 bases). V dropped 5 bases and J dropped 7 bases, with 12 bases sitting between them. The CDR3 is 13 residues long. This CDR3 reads CASSRTQGQPQHF. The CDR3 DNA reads TGTGCCAGCAGTCGGACACAGGGCCAGCCCCAGCATTTT.

The CDR3 DNA reads as TGCGCCAGCAGCCCCTCGGGAGGGTCCTCTAGCACAGATACGCAGTATTTT. As protein: CASSPSGGSSSTDTQYF. The chain carries TRBV4-3 and TRBJ2-3; TRBD2 matches at 8 bases. Germline values: CDR1 LGHNA, CDR2 YSLEER. This CDR3 is built from 17 residues. V was pared by 4 bases and J by 0 bases, with 9 bases of the junction left unmatched.

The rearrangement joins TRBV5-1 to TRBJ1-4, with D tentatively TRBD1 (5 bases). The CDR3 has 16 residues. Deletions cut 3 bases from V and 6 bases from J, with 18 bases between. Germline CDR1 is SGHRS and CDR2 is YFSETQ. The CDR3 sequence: CASSSLLAGKDEKLFF. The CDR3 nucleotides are TGCGCCAGCAGCTCCCTCTTGGCAGGGAAGGATGAAAAACTGTTTTTT. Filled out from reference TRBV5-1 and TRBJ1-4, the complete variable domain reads KAGVTQTPRYLIKTRGQQVTLSCSPISGHRSVSWYQQTPGQGLQFLFEYFSETQRNKGNFPGRFSGRQFSNSRSEMNVSTLELGDSALYLCASSSLLAGKDEKLFFGSGTQLSVL.